This T cell receptor (beta chain) was sequenced in a study of T cell repertoires in cytomegalovirus infection. Looking at the study overall: TCR beta signatures that were public indicated CMV infection and matching HLA type. Study outcomes and limitations: Carriers of CMV plus the relevant HLA were identified by cumulative public TCR beta family frequency.

In its sample, this clonotype was seen once. What it binds is unknown. V lost 5 bases and J lost 0, with 17 bases in between. Germline CDR1 and CDR2: LNHDA and SQIVND (reference sequence). This CDR3 contains 17 residues. One entry per CDR3 protein, called by TCRdb with MiXCR from the reads. The sample has over 100,000 distinct CDR3 sequences, around 9.1% seen once. The J gene is TRBJ2-1, the V gene TRBV19; the D gene is possibly TRBD1 (5 bases). The clonotype originates from a human donor in good health (CMV status not recorded). Some clones in this sample may be carry-over from other donors' samples. The sample was PBMCs, sequenced either directly or after in vitro stimulation (not recorded which). CDR3 sequence: CASSALHRLSSYNEQFF. CDR3 bases: TGTGCCAGTAGTGCCCTCCACAGGTTGAGCTCCTACAATGAGCAGTTCTTC.